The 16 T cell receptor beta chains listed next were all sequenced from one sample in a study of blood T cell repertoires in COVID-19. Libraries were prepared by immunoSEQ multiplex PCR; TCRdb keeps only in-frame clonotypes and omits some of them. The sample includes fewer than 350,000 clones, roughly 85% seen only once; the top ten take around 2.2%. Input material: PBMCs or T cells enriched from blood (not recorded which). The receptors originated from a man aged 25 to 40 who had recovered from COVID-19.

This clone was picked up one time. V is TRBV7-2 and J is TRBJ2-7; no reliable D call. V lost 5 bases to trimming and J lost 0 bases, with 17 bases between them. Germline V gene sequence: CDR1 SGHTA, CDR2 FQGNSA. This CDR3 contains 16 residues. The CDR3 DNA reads TGTGCCAGCAGCCCCCCCCGGCAGGCAATCTCCTACGAGCAGTACTTC. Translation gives CASSPPRQAISYEQYF.

The CDR3 reads CASSRTTGLSGYTF. The CDR3 coding sequence is TGTGCCAGCAGCAGAACGACAGGGTTGTCTGGCTACACCTTC. V and J are TRBV6-5 and TRBJ1-2; 7 bases match TRBD1. The CDR3 sequence is 14 residues long. The germline gives CDR1 MNHEY, CDR2 SVGAGI. V lost 6 bases to trimming and J lost 7 bases; unmatched junction nucleotides: 11.

The CDR3 bases are TGTGCCAGCAGCTTAGCCGGGGCCGGAGGGGGCTACACCTTC. It codes for CASSLAGAGGGYTF. The gene calls are TRBV7-9 and TRBJ1-2; TRBD1 is a possible D gene (5 bases). V was trimmed by 0 bases and J by 8 bases, leaving 13 bases between them. CDR3 length: 14 amino acids. Germline values: CDR1 SEHNR, CDR2 FQNEAQ (reference sequence). Full variable domain (missing parts from reference TRBV7-9 and TRBJ1-2): DTGVSQNPRHKITKRGQNVTFRCDPISEHNRLYWYRQTLGQGPEFLTYFQNEAQLEKSRLLSDRFSAERPKGSFSTLEIQRTEQGDSAMYLCASSLAGAGGGYTFGSGTRLTVV.

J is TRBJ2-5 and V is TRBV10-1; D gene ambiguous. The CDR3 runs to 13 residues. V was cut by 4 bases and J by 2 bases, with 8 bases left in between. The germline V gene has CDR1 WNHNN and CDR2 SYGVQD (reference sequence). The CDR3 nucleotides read TGCGCCAGCAGTGGGCAGGTGCAAGAGACCCAGTACTTC. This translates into CASSGQVQETQYF.

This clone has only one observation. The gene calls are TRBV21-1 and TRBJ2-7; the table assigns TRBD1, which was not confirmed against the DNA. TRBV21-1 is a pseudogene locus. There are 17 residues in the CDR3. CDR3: CASSNTTGGPDFDEQYF. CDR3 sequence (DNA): TGTGCCAGCAGCAATACCACAGGGGGCCCAGATTTCGACGAGCAGTACTTC.

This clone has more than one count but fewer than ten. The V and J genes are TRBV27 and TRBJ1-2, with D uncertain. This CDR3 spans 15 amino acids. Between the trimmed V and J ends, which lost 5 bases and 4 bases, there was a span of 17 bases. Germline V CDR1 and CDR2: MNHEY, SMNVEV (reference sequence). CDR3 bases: TGTGCCAGCAGTGAAGGTCTCTCGGGGATCTATGGCTACACCTTC. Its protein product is CASSEGLSGIYGYTF.

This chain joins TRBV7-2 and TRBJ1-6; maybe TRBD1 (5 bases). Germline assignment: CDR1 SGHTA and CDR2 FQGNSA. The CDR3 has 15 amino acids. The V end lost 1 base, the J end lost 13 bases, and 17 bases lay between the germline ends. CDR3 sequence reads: CASSLETVRRFPLHF. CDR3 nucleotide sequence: TGTGCCAGCAGCTTAGAGACAGTCCGAAGATTCCCCCTCCACTTT.

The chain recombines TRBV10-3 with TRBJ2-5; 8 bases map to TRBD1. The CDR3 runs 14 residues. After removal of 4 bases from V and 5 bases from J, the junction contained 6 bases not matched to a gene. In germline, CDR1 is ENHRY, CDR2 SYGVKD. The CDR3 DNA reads TGTGCCATCAGTGGCAGGACAGGGTTGGAGACCCAGTACTTC. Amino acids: CAISGRTGLETQYF.

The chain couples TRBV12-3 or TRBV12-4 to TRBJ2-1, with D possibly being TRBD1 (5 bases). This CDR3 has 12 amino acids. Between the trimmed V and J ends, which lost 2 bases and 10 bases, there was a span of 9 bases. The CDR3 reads CASSLTKGEQFF. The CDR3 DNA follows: TGTGCCAGCAGTTTAACGAAGGGGGAGCAGTTCTTC.

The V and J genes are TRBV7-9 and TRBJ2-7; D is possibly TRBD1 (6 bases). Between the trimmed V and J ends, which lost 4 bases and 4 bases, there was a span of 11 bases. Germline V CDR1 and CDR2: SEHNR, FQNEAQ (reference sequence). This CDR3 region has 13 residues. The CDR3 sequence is CASSSGTLYEQYF. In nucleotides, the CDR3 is TGTGCCAGCAGCTCGGGGACACTTTACGAGCAGTACTTC.

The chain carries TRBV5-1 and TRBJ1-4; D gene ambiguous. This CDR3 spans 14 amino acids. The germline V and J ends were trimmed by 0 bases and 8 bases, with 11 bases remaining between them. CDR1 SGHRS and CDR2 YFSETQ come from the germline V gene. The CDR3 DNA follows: TGCGCCAGCAGCTTGGCCGCGGATGGAGAAAAACTGTTTTTT. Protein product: CASSLAADGEKLFF.

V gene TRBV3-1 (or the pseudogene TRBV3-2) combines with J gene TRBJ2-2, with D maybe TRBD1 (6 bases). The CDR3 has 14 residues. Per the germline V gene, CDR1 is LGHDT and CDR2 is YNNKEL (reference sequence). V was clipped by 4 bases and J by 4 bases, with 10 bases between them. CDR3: CASSRAGVTGELFF. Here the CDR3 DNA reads TGTGCCAGCAGCCGCGCAGGGGTCACCGGGGAGCTGTTTTTT.

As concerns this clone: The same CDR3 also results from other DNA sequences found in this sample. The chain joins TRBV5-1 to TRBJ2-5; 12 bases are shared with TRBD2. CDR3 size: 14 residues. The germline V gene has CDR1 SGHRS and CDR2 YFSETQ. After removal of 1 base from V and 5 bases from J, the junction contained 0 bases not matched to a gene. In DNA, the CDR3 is TGCGCCAGCAGCTTGACTAGCGGGGGGGAGACCCAGTACTTC. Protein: CASSLTSGGETQYF.

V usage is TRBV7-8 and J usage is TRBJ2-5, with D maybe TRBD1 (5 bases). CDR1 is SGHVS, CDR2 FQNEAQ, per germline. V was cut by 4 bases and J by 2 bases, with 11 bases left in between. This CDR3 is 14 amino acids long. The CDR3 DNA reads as TGTGCCAGCAGCTCAAGACAGATACAAGAGACCCAGTACTTC. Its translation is CASSSRQIQETQYF.

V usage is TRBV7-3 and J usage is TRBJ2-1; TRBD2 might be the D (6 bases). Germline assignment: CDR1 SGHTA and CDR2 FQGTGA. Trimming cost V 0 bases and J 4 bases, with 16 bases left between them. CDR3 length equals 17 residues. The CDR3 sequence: CASSLTPFTGRYNEQFF. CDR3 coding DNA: TGTGCCAGCAGCTTAACCCCCTTTACGGGGAGGTACAATGAGCAGTTCTTC.

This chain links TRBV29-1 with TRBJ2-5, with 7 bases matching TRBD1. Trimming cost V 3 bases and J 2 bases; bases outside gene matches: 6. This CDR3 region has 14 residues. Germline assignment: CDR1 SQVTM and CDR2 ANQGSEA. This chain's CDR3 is CSVDKTGIQETQYF. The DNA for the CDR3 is TGCAGCGTTGACAAGACAGGGATACAAGAGACCCAGTACTTC.